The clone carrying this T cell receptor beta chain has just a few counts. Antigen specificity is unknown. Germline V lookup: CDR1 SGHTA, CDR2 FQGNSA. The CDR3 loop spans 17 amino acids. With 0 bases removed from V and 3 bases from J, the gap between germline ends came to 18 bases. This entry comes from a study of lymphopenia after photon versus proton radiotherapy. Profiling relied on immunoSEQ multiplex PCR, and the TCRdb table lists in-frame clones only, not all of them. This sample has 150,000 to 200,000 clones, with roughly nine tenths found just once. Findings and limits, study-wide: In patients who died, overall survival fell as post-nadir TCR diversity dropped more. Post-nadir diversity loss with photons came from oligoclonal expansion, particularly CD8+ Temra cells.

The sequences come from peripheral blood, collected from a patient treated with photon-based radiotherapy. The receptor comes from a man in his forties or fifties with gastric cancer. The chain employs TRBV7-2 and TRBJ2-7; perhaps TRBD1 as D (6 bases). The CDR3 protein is CASSLAGTPNRYYEQYF. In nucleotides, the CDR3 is TGTGCCAGCAGCTTAGCCGGGACACCTAATAGGTACTACGAGCAGTACTTC.